This T cell receptor (beta chain) originates from a study of human T cells and chemical hapten exposure. Germline V lookup: CDR1 MNHEY, CDR2 SVGAGI. The CDR3 contains 16 residues. Trimming cost V 2 bases and J 3 bases; bases outside gene matches: 5. Time point of the sample: pre-sensitization, week 0. Specified treatment: therapeutic diphenylcyclopropenone sensitization with weekly scalp DPC. TCRdb reanalysed the RACE reads using MiXCR and keeps one entry per CDR3 protein. The sample has some 51,000 distinct CDR3 sequences, approximately 8.8% seen once; the top ten hold 13% to 15%. V is TRBV6-5 and J is TRBJ2-3, with 10 bases that match TRBD2. The sequences come from whole blood, collected in connection with sensitization to the hapten diphenylcyclopropenone (DPC). The receptor was derived from a woman aged 40 to 49 with alopecia areata. Some clones in this sample may be carry-over from other donors' samples. CDR3 sequence reads: CASSYGKAGGTDTQYF. The CDR3 DNA reads TGTGCCAGCAGTTACGGGAAAGCGGGGGGGACAGATACGCAGTATTTT.